The 5 T cell receptor beta chains presented below share a single source sample, sequenced in a study of cytomegalovirus exposure and HLA in healthy donors. In the PCR, 60 Vbeta and 13 Jbeta primers were used. The repertoire was sequenced with immunoSEQ multiplex PCR; TCRdb's copy has only in-frame clones and lacks some. The sample carries 150,000 to 200,000 clones, more than 75% recorded once. The sequenced sample was PBMCs. The origin of the receptors is a man between 35 and 55 years old in good health and CMV-seronegative.

The V gene is TRBV27, the J gene TRBJ2-7; 9 bases are shared with TRBD1. The CDR3 is 16 amino acids. Germline CDR1 is MNHEY and CDR2 is SMNVEV (reference sequence). Trimming at V came to 1 base and at J to 4 bases, leaving 8 bases not matched to a gene. The CDR3: CASSLWGQGLFYEQYF. The DNA for the CDR3 is TGTGCCAGCAGTTTATGGGGACAGGGTTTGTTTTACGAGCAGTACTTC.

This clone was recorded only once. CDR3 sequence: CASSVAWTTFNEQFF. The CDR3 DNA reads as TGTGCCAGCAGCGTAGCCTGGACTACGTTTAATGAGCAGTTCTTC. This sequence joins TRBV9 and TRBJ2-1; D may be TRBD2 (6 bases). The V end lost 0 bases, the J end lost 7 bases, and 14 bases lay between the germline ends. The CDR3 contains 15 residues. Germline V gene sequence: CDR1 SGDLS, CDR2 YYNGEE.

DNA for the CDR3: TGTGCCACCTCAGAACTGGTGGGCGAAAAACTGTTTTTT. This gives the protein CATSELVGEKLFF. The V call is TRBV27, the J call TRBJ1-4; no clear D gene. This CDR3 contains 13 residues. V dropped 10 bases and J dropped 8 bases, with 17 bases sitting between them. CDR1 and CDR2 (germline): MNHEY, SMNVEV (reference sequence).

V usage is TRBV29-1 and J usage is TRBJ2-5; D call uncertain. The CDR3 sequence is 12 residues long. Trimming left V 5 bases short and J 3 bases short, with 10 bases between. CDR1 SQVTM and CDR2 ANQGSEA come from the germline V gene. The CDR3 sequence: CSVSYNEETQYF. DNA of the CDR3: TGCAGCGTTTCATACAACGAAGAGACCCAGTACTTC.

The chain is built from TRBV7-8 and TRBJ2-7; D is perhaps TRBD2 (7 bases). V gave up 6 bases and J gave up 5 bases, with 17 bases separating them. Looked up from germline, CDR1 is SGHVS and CDR2 is FQNEAQ. This CDR3 has 14 amino acids. The CDR3 nucleotides are TGTGCCAGCAGTGGGGGGGCGGGAATCCACGAGCAGTACTTC. It encodes CASSGGAGIHEQYF.